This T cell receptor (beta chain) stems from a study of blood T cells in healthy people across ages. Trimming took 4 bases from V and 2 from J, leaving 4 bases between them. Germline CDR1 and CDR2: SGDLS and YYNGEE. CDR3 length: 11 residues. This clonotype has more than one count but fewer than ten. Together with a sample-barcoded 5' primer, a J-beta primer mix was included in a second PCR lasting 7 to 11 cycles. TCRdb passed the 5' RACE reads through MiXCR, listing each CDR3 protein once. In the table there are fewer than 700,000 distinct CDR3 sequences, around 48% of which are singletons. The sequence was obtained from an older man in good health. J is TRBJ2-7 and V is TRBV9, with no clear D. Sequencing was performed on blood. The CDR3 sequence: CASSPPYEQYF. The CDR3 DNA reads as TGTGCCAGCAGCCCTCCCTACGAGCAGTACTTC.